This section outlines one T cell receptor beta chain sequence together with its context. The data are from a study of a mutant IDH1 vaccine in newly diagnosed glioma. Time point in this sample: baseline, week 1 (first vaccination visit). Treatment in this sample: pre-vaccination baseline after standard-of-care therapy. The germline CDR1 and CDR2 sequences are KGHSH and LQKENI. This CDR3 has 18 residues. After removal of 3 bases from V and 5 bases from J, the junction contained 12 bases not matched to a gene. Produced via immunoSEQ multiplex PCR; TCRdb's table is partial and in-frame only. The sample shows 45,000 to 60,000 clones, 60% to 85% of them seen only once.

This specimen consisted of PBMCs, obtained from a glioma patient treated with radiotherapy, temozolomide or both. The clonotype originates from a woman aged 40 to 55 with glioma. The chain uses TRBV18 and TRBJ2-2, with 10 bases fitting TRBD2. The CDR3, as DNA: TGTGCCAGCTCACCCCTACCGAAAGCGGGGGGGCGGACCGGGGAGCTGTTTTTT. This codes for CASSPLPKAGGRTGELFF.